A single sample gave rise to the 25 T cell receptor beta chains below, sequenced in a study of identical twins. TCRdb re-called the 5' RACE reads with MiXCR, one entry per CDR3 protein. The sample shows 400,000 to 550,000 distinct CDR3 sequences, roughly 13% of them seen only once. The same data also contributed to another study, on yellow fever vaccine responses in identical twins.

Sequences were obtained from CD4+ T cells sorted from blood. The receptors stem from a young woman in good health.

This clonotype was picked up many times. The CDR3 DNA follows: TGCAGCGCCAGGCCCACAGATACGCAGTATTTT. It encodes CSARPTDTQYF. This sequence joins TRBV29-1 and TRBJ2-3, with unresolved D. The CDR3 covers 11 residues. V shed 7 bases and J shed 2 bases, with 7 bases lying between them. Germline V gene data show CDR1 as SQVTM and CDR2 as ANQGSEA.

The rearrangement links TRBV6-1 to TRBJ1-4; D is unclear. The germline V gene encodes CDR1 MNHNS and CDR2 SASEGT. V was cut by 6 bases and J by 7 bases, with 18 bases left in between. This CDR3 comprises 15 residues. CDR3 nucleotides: TGTGCCAGCAGGGCAGATTTGGCCGATCGTGAAAAACTGTTTTTT. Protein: CASRADLADREKLFF.

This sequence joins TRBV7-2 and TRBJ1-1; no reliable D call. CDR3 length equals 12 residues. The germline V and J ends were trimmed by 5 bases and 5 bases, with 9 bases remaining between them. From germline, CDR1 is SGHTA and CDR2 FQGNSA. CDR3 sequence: CASSPPLTEAFF. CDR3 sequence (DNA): TGTGCCAGCAGCCCCCCGTTGACTGAAGCTTTCTTT.

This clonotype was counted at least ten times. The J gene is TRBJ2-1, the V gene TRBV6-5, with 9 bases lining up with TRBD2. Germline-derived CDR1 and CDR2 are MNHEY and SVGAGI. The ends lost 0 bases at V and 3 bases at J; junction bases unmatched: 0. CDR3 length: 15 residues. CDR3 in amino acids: CASSYSLAGYNEQFF. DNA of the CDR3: TGTGCCAGCAGTTACTCACTAGCGGGCTACAATGAGCAGTTCTTC.

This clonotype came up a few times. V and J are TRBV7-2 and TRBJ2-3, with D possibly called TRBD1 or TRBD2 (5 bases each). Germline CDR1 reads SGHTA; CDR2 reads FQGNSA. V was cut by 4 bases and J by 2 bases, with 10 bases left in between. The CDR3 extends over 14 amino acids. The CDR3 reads CASSSGATTDTQYF. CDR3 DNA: TGTGCCAGCAGCTCCGGGGCGACCACAGATACGCAGTATTTT.

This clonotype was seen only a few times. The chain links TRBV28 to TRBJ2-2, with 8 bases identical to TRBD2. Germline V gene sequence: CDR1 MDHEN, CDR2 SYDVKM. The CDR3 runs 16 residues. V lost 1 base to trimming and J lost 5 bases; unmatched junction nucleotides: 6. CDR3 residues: CASSLSQGLGTGELFF. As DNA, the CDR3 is TGTGCCAGCAGTTTATCCCAGGGACTAGGGACCGGGGAGCTGTTTTTT.

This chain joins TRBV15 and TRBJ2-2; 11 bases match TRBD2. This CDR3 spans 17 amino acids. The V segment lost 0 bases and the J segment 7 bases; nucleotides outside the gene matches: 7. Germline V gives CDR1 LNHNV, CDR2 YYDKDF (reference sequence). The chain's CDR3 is CATSRDHPSGRSGELFF. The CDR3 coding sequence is TGTGCCACCAGCAGAGATCACCCTAGCGGGAGGAGCGGGGAGCTGTTTTTT.

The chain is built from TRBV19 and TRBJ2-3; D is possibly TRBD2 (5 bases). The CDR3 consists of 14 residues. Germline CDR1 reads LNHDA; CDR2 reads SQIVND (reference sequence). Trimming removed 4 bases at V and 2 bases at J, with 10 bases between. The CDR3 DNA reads TGTGCCAGTAGTACGCGACGGGACACAGATACGCAGTATTTT. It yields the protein CASSTRRDTDTQYF.

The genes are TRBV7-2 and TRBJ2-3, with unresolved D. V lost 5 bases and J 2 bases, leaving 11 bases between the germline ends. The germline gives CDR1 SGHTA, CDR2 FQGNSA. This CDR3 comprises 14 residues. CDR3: CASSPGRITDTQYF. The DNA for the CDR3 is TGTGCCAGCAGCCCCGGACGGATCACAGATACGCAGTATTTT.

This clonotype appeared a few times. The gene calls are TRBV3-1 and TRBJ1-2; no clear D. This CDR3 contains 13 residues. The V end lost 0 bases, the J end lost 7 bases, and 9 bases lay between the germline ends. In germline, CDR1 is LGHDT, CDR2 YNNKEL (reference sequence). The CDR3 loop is CASSQDGGLGYTF. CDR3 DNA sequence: TGTGCCAGCAGCCAAGATGGCGGGCTTGGCTACACCTTC.

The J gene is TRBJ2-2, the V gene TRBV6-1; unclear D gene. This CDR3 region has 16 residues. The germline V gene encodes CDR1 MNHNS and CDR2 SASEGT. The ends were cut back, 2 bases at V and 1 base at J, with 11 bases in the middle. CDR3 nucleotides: TGTGCCAGCAGTGAAAGGGCGGATCAGAACACCGGGGAGCTGTTTTTT. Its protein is CASSERADQNTGELFF.

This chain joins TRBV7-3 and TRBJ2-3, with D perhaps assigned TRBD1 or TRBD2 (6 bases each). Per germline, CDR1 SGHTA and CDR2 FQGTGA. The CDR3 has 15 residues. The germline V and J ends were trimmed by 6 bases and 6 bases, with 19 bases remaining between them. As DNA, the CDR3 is TGTGCCAGCAGGCGCGGAGGGGGTATGGGGGATACGCAGTATTTT. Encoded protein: CASRRGGGMGDTQYF.

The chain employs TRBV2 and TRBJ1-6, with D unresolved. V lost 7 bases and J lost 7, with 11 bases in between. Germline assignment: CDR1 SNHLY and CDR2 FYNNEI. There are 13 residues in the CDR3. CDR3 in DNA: TGTGCCAGCAAAGCAGACCTAAATTCACCCCTCCACTTT. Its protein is CASKADLNSPLHF.

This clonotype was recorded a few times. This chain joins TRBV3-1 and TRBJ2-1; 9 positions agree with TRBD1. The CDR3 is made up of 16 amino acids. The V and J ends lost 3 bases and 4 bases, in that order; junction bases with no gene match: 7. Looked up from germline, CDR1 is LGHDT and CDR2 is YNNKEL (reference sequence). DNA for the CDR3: TGTGCCAGCAGCCAGTACGGACAGGGGAGTTACAATGAGCAGTTCTTC. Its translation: CASSQYGQGSYNEQFF.

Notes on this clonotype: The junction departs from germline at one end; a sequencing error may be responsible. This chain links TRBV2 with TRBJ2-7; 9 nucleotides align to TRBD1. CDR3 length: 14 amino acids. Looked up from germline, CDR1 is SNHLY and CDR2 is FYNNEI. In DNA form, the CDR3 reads TGTGCCAGCAGTAATCCGGGACAGGGCTACGAGCTGTACTTC. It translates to CASSNPGQGYELYF.

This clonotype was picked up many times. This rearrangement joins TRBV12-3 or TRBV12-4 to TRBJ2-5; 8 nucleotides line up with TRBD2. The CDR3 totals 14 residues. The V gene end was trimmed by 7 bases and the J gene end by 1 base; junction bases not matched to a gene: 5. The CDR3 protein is CASTIAGIQETQYF. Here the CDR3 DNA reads TGTGCCAGCACCATAGCGGGGATCCAAGAGACCCAGTACTTC.

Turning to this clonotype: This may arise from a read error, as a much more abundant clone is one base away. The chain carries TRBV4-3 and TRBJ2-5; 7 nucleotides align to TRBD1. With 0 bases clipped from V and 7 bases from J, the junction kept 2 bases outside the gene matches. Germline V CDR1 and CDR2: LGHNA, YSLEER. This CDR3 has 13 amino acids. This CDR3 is CASSQDQGVTQYF. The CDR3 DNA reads TGCGCCAGCAGCCAAGATCAGGGGGTGACCCAGTACTTC.

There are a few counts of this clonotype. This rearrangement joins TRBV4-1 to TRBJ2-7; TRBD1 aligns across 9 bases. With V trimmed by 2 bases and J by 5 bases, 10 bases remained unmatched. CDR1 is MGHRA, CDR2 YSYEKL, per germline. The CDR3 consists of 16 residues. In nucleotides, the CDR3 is TGCGCCAGCAGCCAAAAAGAACCGGGACAGGGCCACGAGCAGTACTTC. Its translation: CASSQKEPGQGHEQYF.

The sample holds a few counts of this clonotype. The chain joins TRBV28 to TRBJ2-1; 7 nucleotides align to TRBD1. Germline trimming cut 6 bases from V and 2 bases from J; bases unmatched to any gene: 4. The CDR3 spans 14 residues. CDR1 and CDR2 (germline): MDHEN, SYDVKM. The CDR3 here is CASRTGQPYNEQFF. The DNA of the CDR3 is TGTGCCAGCAGGACGGGACAGCCCTACAATGAGCAGTTCTTC.

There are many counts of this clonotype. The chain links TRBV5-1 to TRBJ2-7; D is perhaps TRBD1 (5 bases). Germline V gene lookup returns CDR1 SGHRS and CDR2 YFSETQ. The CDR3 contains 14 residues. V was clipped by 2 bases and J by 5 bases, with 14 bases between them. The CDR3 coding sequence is TGCGCCAGCAGCTTCCCACAGGTATTCGACGAGCAGTACTTC. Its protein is CASSFPQVFDEQYF.

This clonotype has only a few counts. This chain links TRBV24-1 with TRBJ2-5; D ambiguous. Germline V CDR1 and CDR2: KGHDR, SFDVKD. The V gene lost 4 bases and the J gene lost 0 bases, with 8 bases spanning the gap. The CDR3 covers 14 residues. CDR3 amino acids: CATSEPDYQETQYF. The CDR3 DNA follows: TGTGCCACCAGTGAGCCAGACTACCAAGAGACCCAGTACTTC.

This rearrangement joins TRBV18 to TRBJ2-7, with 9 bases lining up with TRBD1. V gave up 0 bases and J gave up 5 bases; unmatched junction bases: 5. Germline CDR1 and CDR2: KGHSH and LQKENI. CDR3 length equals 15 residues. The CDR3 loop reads CASSPPTGGANEQYF. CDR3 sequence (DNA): TGTGCCAGCTCACCACCTACAGGGGGCGCGAACGAGCAGTACTTC. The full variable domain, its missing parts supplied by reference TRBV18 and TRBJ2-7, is NAGVMQNPRHLVRRRGQEARLRCSPMKGHSHVYWYRQLPEEGLKFMVYLQKENIIDESGMPKERFSAEFPKEGPSILRIQQVVRGDSAAYFCASSPPTGGANEQYFGPGTRLTVT.

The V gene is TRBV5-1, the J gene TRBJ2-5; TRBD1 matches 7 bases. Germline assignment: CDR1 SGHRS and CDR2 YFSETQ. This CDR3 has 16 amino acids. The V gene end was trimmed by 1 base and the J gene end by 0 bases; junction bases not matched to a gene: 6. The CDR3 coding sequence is TGCGCCAGCAGCTTGTTATACGGGACAGACCAAGAGACCCAGTACTTC. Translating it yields CASSLLYGTDQETQYF.

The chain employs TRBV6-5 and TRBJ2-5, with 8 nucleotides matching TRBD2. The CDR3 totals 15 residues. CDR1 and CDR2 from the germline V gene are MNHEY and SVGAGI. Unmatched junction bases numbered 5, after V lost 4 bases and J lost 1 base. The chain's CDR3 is CASSSLTSGQETQYF. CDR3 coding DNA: TGTGCCAGCAGTTCCCTAACTAGCGGCCAAGAGACCCAGTACTTC.

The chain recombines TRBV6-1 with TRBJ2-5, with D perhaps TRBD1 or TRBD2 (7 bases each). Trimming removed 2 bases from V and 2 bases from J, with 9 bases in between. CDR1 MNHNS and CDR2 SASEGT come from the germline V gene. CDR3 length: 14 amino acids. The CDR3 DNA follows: TGTGCCAGCAGTGAACAGGGGGGGCAAGAGACCCAGTACTTC. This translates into CASSEQGGQETQYF.